Following are 15 T cell receptor beta chains from one sample sequenced in a study of blood T cell repertoires in COVID-19. Data came from immunoSEQ multiplex PCR; TCRdb stores just in-frame clones and leaves some out. This sample has tens of thousands of clones; over 65% occur once, and the top ten carry roughly 13%. The sequenced sample consisted of peripheral blood. The receptors derive from a human donor in a cohort sampled during active COVID-19.

The J gene is TRBJ1-2, the V gene TRBV30; TRBD1 matches 12 bases. V dropped 2 bases and J dropped 5; count of bases not matched to a gene: 9. There are 16 residues in the CDR3. The germline V gene has CDR1 GTSNPN and CDR2 SVGIG (reference sequence). DNA for the CDR3: TGTGCCTGGAGTTACCGGGGACAGGGGGCGGGATATGGCTACACCTTC. Encoded protein: CAWSYRGQGAGYGYTF. Looking up the rest from reference TRBV30 and TRBJ1-2 gives the full variable domain: SQTIHQWPATLVQPVGSPLSLECTVEGTSNPNLYWYRQAAGRGLQLLFYSVGIGQISSEVPQNLSASRPQDRQFILSSKKLLLSDSGFYLCAWSYRGQGAGYGYTFGSGTRLTVV.

The CDR3 here is CASSYREGTQYF. CDR3 DNA: TGTGCCAGCAGTTACCGCGAGGGTACCCAGTACTTC. The chain uses TRBV6-5 and TRBJ2-5; tentatively, D is TRBD2 (5 bases). Germline V CDR1 and CDR2: MNHEY, SVGAGI. The CDR3 loop spans 12 amino acids. Trimming left V 2 bases short and J 8 bases short, with 9 bases between.

The V gene is TRBV27, the J gene TRBJ2-7; D call uncertain. The germline gives CDR1 MNHEY, CDR2 SMNVEV (reference sequence). The CDR3 has 12 residues. Between the trimmed V and J ends, which lost 8 bases and 0 bases, there was a span of 8 bases. CDR3 DNA: TGTGCCAGCTTTGACAACTCCTACGAGCAGTACTTC. It encodes CASFDNSYEQYF.

This clone has more than one count but fewer than ten. The V call is TRBV27, the J call TRBJ2-5; D might be TRBD2 (5 bases). This CDR3 is 15 amino acids long. Germline V gives CDR1 MNHEY, CDR2 SMNVEV (reference sequence). V was clipped by 6 bases and J by 0 bases, with 14 bases between them. This CDR3 reads CASRVLGLYQETQYF. The CDR3 bases are TGTGCCAGCAGAGTACTAGGGTTGTACCAAGAGACCCAGTACTTC.

V and J are TRBV4-1 and TRBJ1-4; D is possibly TRBD1 (5 bases). V shed 1 base and J shed 7 bases, with 13 bases lying between them. Germline assignment: CDR1 MGHRA and CDR2 YSYEKL. CDR3 length: 15 residues. CDR3 in DNA: TGCGCCAGCAGCCAAGCCTGGGGGGAAATTGAAAAACTGTTTTTT. As protein: CASSQAWGEIEKLFF.

The chain has TRBV20-1 and TRBJ1-5; D perhaps matches TRBD1 (5 bases). CDR1 DFQATT and CDR2 SNEGSKA come from the germline V gene (reference sequence). The CDR3 length is 14 residues. The V and J ends lost 3 bases and 5 bases respectively, with 14 bases between them. CDR3 region: CSASFLGQDQPQHF. CDR3 DNA sequence: TGCAGTGCTAGTTTTTTGGGGCAAGATCAGCCCCAGCATTTT.

The rearrangement links TRBV13 to TRBJ1-6; tentative D call: TRBD1 (6 bases). The CDR3 has 14 amino acids. Between the trimmed V and J ends, which lost 3 bases and 9 bases, there was a span of 12 bases. Germline assignment: CDR1 PRHDT and CDR2 FYEKMQ (reference sequence). The CDR3 region has the DNA TGTGCCAGCAGCTTCGGAGTAGGGGGTTCACCCCTCCACTTT. Translation: CASSFGVGGSPLHF.

The gene calls are TRBV7-2 and TRBJ1-3, with D possibly being TRBD1 (6 bases). The CDR3 is 15 amino acids. V was clipped by 2 bases and J by 0 bases, with 8 bases between them. Germline V gene data show CDR1 as SGHTA and CDR2 as FQGNSA. The CDR3 sequence is CASSLNRASGNTIYF. The CDR3 DNA reads as TGTGCCAGCAGCTTAAACAGGGCCTCTGGAAACACCATATATTTT.

This rearrangement joins TRBV5-5 to TRBJ1-1; D ambiguous. V lost 6 bases and J 6 bases, leaving 18 bases between the germline ends. This CDR3 contains 14 residues. Germline CDR1 SGHKS, CDR2 YYEKEE (reference sequence). The CDR3 loop reads CASKLSTRSAEAFF. For the CDR3, the DNA is TGTGCCAGCAAGCTGTCCACTAGAAGCGCTGAAGCTTTCTTT.

The chain recombines TRBV9 with TRBJ1-2; unclear D gene. The length of the CDR3 is 15 residues. Germline V gene data show CDR1 as SGDLS and CDR2 as YYNGEE. Between the trimmed V and J ends, which lost 0 bases and 2 bases, there was a span of 11 bases. Written as DNA, the CDR3 is TGTGCCAGCAGCGTAGCCCCGGGGAGCAACTATGGCTACACCTTC. Its translation is CASSVAPGSNYGYTF.

The chain carries TRBV9 and TRBJ2-5; 10 bases fit TRBD1. Trimming removed 4 bases from V and 5 bases from J; junction bases left unmatched: 8. The CDR3 spans 15 residues. Looked up from germline, CDR1 is SGDLS and CDR2 is YYNGEE. The CDR3 loop reads CASSFRGQGDETQYF. In nucleotides, the CDR3 is TGTGCCAGCAGCTTTCGCGGACAGGGGGACGAGACCCAGTACTTC.

The chain has TRBV5-1 and TRBJ1-5, with a possible D match to TRBD1 (6 bases). Per the germline V gene, CDR1 is SGHRS and CDR2 is YFSETQ. The CDR3 has 15 residues. V lost 1 base, J lost 1 base, and 9 bases lay in between. The CDR3 DNA sequence: TGCGCCAGCAGCTTGCGGGGGGCGAGCAATCAGCCCCAGCATTTT. It codes for CASSLRGASNQPQHF. Variable domain in full (rest from reference TRBV5-1 and TRBJ1-5): KAGVTQTPRYLIKTRGQQVTLSCSPISGHRSVSWYQQTPGQGLQFLFEYFSETQRNKGNFPGRFSGRQFSNSRSEMNVSTLELGDSALYLCASSLRGASNQPQHFGDGTRLSIL.

This clone was found a few times. The chain carries TRBV19 and TRBJ1-2; tentative D call: TRBD1 (6 bases). CDR1 and CDR2 (germline): LNHDA, SQIVND (reference sequence). The CDR3 runs 11 residues. CDR3 sequence reads: CAIQGYYGYTF. The DNA for the CDR3 is TGTGCGATACAGGGATACTATGGCTACACCTTC.

The chain employs TRBV7-9 and TRBJ2-5; 7 bases are a match to TRBD1. Looked up from germline, CDR1 is SEHNR and CDR2 is FQNEAQ (reference sequence). The CDR3 extends over 13 amino acids. Trimming removed 5 bases from V and 4 bases from J; junction bases left unmatched: 4. This CDR3 is CASSQNRGETQYF. CDR3 DNA sequence: TGTGCCAGCAGCCAGAACAGGGGAGAGACCCAGTACTTC. The variable domain in full, completed from reference TRBV7-9 and TRBJ2-5, reads DTGVSQNPRHKITKRGQNVTFRCDPISEHNRLYWYRQTLGQGPEFLTYFQNEAQLEKSRLLSDRFSAERPKGSFSTLEIQRTEQGDSAMYLCASSQNRGETQYFGPGTRLLVL.

The gene calls are TRBV4-3 and TRBJ2-1; 7 nucleotides align to TRBD1. The trim removed 2 bases at V and 3 bases at J, leaving 4 bases unmatched. The CDR3 has 15 residues. From germline, CDR1 is LGHNA and CDR2 YSLEER. DNA of the CDR3: TGCGCCAGCAGCCAATCAGACAGGGTCTACAATGAGCAGTTCTTC. Protein product: CASSQSDRVYNEQFF.